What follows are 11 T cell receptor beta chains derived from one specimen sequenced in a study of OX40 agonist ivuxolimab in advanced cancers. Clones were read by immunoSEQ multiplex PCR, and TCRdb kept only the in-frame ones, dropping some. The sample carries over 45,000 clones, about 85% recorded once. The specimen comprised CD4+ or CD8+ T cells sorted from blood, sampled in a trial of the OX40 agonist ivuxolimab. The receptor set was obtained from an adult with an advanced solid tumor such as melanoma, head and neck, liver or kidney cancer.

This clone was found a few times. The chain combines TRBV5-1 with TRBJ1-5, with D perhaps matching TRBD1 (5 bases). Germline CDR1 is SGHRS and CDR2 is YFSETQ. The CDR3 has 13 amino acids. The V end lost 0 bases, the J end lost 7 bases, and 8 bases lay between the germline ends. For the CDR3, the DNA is TGCGCCAGCAGCTTGGGGAGGGGCCAGCCCCAGCATTTT. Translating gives CASSLGRGQPQHF.

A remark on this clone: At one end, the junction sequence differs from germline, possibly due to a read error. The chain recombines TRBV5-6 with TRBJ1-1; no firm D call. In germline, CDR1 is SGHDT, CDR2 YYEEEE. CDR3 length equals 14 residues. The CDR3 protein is CASTLGWGRDEAFF. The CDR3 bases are TGTGCCAGCACCTTGGGGTGGGGTCGAGATGAAGCTTTCTTT.

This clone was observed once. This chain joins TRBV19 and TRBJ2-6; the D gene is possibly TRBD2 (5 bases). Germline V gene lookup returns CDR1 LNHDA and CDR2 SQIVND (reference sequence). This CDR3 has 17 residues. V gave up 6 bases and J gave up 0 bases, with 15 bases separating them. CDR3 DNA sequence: TGTGCCAGTAGCATACGCTTAGGGAGCTCTGGGGCCAACGTCCTGACTTTC. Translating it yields CASSIRLGSSGANVLTF.

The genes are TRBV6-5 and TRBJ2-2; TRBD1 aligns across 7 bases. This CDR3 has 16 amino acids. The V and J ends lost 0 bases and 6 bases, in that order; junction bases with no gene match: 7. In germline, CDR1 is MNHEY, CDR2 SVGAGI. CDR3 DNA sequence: TGTGCCAGCAGTTACTCTGACAGGGTGACATCCGGGGAGCTGTTTTTT. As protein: CASSYSDRVTSGELFF.

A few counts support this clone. Here the CDR3 reads CASSEREGWTGELFF. The DNA of the CDR3 is TGTGCCAGCAGTGAGCGGGAGGGATGGACCGGGGAGCTGTTTTTT. The J gene is TRBJ2-2, the V gene TRBV9; 10 positions agree with TRBD2. Trimming took 5 bases from V and 5 from J; bases not matched to a gene: 6. From germline, CDR1 is SGDLS and CDR2 YYNGEE. This CDR3 has 15 amino acids. The variable domain in full, with the rest retrieved from reference TRBV9 and TRBJ2-2, is DSGVTQTPKHLITATGQRVTLRCSPRSGDLSVYWYQQSLDQGLQFLIQYYNGEERAKGNILERFSAQQFPDLHSELNLSSLELGDSALYFCASSEREGWTGELFFGEGSRLTVL.

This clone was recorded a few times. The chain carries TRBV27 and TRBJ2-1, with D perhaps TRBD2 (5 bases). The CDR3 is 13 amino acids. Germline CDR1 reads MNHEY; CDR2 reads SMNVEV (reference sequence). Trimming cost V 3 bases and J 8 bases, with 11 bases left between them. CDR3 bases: TGTGCCAGCAGTTTGGGGTTCGGGGATGAGCAGTTCTTC. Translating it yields CASSLGFGDEQFF.

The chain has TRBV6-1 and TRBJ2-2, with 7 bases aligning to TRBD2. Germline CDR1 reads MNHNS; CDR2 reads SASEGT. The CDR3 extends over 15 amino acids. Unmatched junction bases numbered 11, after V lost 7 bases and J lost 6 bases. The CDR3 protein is CASKAGVVVPGELFF. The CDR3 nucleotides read TGTGCCAGCAAGGCGGGAGTTGTGGTCCCCGGGGAGCTGTTTTTT.

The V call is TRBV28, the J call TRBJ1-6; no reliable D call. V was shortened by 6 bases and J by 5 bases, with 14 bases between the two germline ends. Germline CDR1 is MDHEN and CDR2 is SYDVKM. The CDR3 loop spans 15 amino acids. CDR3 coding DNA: TGTGCCAGCAGCCCCCCTACAGTGAATAATTCACCCCTCCACTTT. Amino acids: CASSPPTVNNSPLHF.

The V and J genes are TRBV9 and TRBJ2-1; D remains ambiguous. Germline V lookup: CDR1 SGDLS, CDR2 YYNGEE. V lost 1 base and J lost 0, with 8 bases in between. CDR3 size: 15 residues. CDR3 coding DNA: TGTGCCAGCAGCGTATCCGTGGCCTCCTACAATGAGCAGTTCTTC. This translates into CASSVSVASYNEQFF.

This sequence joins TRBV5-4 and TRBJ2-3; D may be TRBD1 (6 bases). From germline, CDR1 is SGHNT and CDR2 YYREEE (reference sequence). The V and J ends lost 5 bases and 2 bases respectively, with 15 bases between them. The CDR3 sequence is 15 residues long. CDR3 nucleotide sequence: TGTGCCAGCAGTCCCCAGGGGACCCTCACAGATACGCAGTATTTT. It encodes CASSPQGTLTDTQYF.

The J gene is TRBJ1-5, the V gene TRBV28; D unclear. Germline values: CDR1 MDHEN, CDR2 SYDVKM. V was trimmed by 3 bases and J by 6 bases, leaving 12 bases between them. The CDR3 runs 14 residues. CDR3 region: CASSLGGGGQPQHF. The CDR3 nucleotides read TGTGCCAGCAGTTTGGGTGGAGGCGGTCAGCCCCAGCATTTT.